This T cell receptor (beta chain) was observed in a study of blood T cell repertoires in COVID-19. Study-wide context: COVID-19 samples collected from the United States, Italy and Spain covered acute and convalescent phases. PBMCs, B-cell-depleted T cells, or T cells were the source of the cDNA or gDNA that made up the material.

As handled by the study authors: Using reference gene primer amplification, nucleated cell counts were estimated. The protocol was immunoSEQ multiplex PCR, while the TCRdb copy is restricted to in-frame clones and leaves out a portion. V, J and clone size were drawn from that table, and D and trimming were deduced from the DNA. Here the sample spans over 100,000 clones, roughly three quarters being singletons. This clonotype originated in a woman over 75 with acute or convalescent COVID-19. Source material: peripheral blood.

The CDR3: CASSPGGDQPQHF. The CDR3 nucleotides are TGTGCCAGTTCCCCAGGGGGCGATCAGCCCCAGCATTTT. The chain recombines TRBV19 with TRBJ1-5; 8 positions match TRBD1. Looked up from germline, CDR1 is LNHDA and CDR2 is SQIVND (reference sequence). V lost 8 bases, J lost 5 bases, and 5 bases stayed unmatched. This CDR3 comprises 13 residues.